This T cell receptor (beta chain) emerged from a study of T-cell reconstitution after alpha-beta-depleted transplantation in children. This clonotype was seen a few times. Molecular barcoding with unique molecular identifiers was used for the TCRbeta library. In TCRdb, the PCR reads were re-called with MiXCR into one record per CDR3 protein. Here the sample spans about 540,000 distinct CDR3 sequences, about 17% being singletons. Germline CDR1 reads SGHTA; CDR2 reads FQGNSA. The CDR3 covers 16 residues. V lost 7 bases, J lost 3 bases, and 13 bases stayed unmatched. The TCR comes from a human donor who donated a stem cell graft to a child with acute lymphoblastic leukemia. Material: PBMCs from the stem cell graft donor, obtained from the stem cell graft. This chain connects TRBV7-2 to TRBJ2-7; 9 positions match TRBD2. The CDR3 DNA reads as TGTGCCAGCACCGGATTCCAAGCGGGAGGCCTCTACGAGCAGTACTTC. This codes for CASTGFQAGGLYEQYF.